This TCR beta chain was recorded in a study of T cell changes during pregnancy in multiple sclerosis. The method was immunoSEQ multiplex PCR; TCRdb's version includes in-frame clones alone and lacks a portion of them. The repertoire consists of tens of thousands of clones, with roughly 92% occurring once and the leading ten covering 1.5% to 2.5%. Germline loops: CDR1 SGHDT, CDR2 YYEEEE. This CDR3 is 14 amino acids long. Trimming at V came to 3 bases and at J to 5 bases, leaving 7 bases not matched to a gene. The source was peripheral blood, collected in the third trimester of pregnancy. V and J are TRBV5-6 and TRBJ2-5, with TRBD1 identical over 7 bases. The TCR was taken from a female donor in good health, enrolled as a control in a pregnancy study. CDR3 bases: TGTGCCAGCAGCTGGGGACAGCTAACGGAGACCCAGTACTTC. This codes for CASSWGQLTETQYF.